Listed below are T cell receptor beta chains from one sample, sequenced in a study of blood T cell repertoires in COVID-19. Generated by immunoSEQ multiplex PCR, the TCRdb table keeps only in-frame clones and is missing some. This sample yields about 290,000 clones, of which under 90% are seen a single time; 0.94% belongs to the top ten. The sequencing input was peripheral blood. The source is a woman in her thirties or forties who had recovered from COVID-19. CDR3s leave out the opening cysteine and the closing phenylalanine or tryptophan. Size values are once, few and many counts, or a class for expanded clones, and some rows have none.

TRBV24-1	.	ATSDLRDSVYGETQY
TRBV7-2	.	ASRRTSPDEQF
TRBV19	.	ASSFARKLF
TRBV4-1	.	ASSQDLIGQLYQPQH
TRBV5-1	.	ASSTGLAGARADTQY
TRBV6-5	.	ASSYWVAEKETQY
TRBV4-1	.	ASSQTGGSTDTQY
TRBV10-3	.	AISEEGSYEQY
TRBV7-9	.	ASSPTWTSGTTDTQY
TRBV7-9	.	ASSPPRDRGSMNTEAF
TRBV30	.	AYRAGGPAQF
TRBV10-3	once	AIQGSGYGYT
TRBV9	.	ASSVRTSGRGAYNEQF
TRBV6-5	once	ASVGDRVTTYEQY
TRBV27	.	ASSRDPGGSNEQY
TRBV19	.	ASSVGLAGGPFGTDTQY
TRBV3-1/TRBV3-2	.	ASRSSYNEQF
TRBV15	.	ATSRAYSDTQY
TRBV6-1	.	ASSEGRQSVAQF
TRBV7-2	.	ASSLSSGENQPQH
TRBV12-5	.	ASGLVQKDRGETQY
TRBV6-6	.	ASTGVTNSGNTIY
TRBV28	.	ASSTRTGAINGYT
TRBV6-5	.	ASSLASAYNEQF
TRBV11-2	.	ASSLGQVISTDTQY
TRBV28	.	AGVGRLNTEAF
TRBV30	.	AWSVAGGQPQH
TRBV2	.	ASSYRGTQY
TRBV6-1	few	ASSEARGLDEQY
TRBV5-5	.	ASSLAPSGINEQF
TRBV6-5	many	ASSPGRAEAF
TRBV7-6	.	ASSFGQLIDNEQF
TRBV29-1	.	SVRREGTDTQY
TRBV19	.	ASSAQDRFNQPQH
TRBV27	.	ASSLWGPLNTEAF
TRBV24-1	.	ATSDSGQGTEAF
TRBV27	.	ASRSGGQPQH
TRBV5-3	.	ARSTQAGGPTDTQY
TRBV7-9	.	ASSSGQGGSYGYT
TRBV9	.	ASSEGDRGPYEQY
TRBV3-1/TRBV3-2	.	ASSQGGLIQY
TRBV6-5	.	ASSRTIPNTEAF
TRBV29-1	.	SVEDLASGRTDEQF
TRBV5-1	.	ASSSTANTEAF
TRBV6-1	.	ASSERQAVQPQH
TRBV11-3	.	ASSLDLTSGSPGEQF
TRBV7-9	.	ASSRAGGSTDTQY
TRBV12-2	.	ASRLGTGVNEKLF
TRBV6-5	.	ASHPGQAIYEQY
TRBV29-1	once	SVELGGETQY
TRBV27	.	ASSFQGGRGSYNEQF
TRBV19	few	ASSRAGGGYEQY
TRBV7-9	.	ASSLSSGNTGELF